One sample yielded the 5 T cell receptor beta chains listed below, sequenced in a study of siplizumab effects on memory and regulatory T cells. The data were produced by immunoSEQ multiplex PCR, yet TCRdb's version contains in-frame clones alone and is incomplete. The sample holds 98,000 or so clones, 85% to 95% seen once. Sequencing was done on a sample of Tregs sorted from blood. Receptor source: a human donor in good health.

The CDR3 DNA reads TGTGCCAGCAGATACACAGGGACGGAGACCCAGTACTTC. Translating it yields CASRYTGTETQYF. The chain carries TRBV6-5 and TRBJ2-5, with D possibly matching TRBD1 (6 bases). This CDR3 contains 13 residues. Germline CDR1 is MNHEY and CDR2 is SVGAGI. Trimming removed 6 bases from V and 5 bases from J, with 13 bases in between.

This chain joins TRBV7-9 and TRBJ2-1, with 8 bases identical to TRBD2. V lost 6 bases and J lost 4; bases outside the gene matches: 8. This CDR3 is 15 amino acids long. CDR1 is SEHNR, CDR2 FQNEAQ, per germline (reference sequence). The CDR3 loop is CASRRSGGGYNEQFF. The DNA of the CDR3 is TGTGCCAGCAGACGAAGCGGGGGAGGGTACAATGAGCAGTTCTTC.

The rearrangement uses TRBV2 and TRBJ2-3; D uncertain. The V end was cut by 8 bases, the J end by 3 bases, with 18 bases between. The CDR3 totals 15 residues. Germline V CDR1 and CDR2: SNHLY, FYNNEI. The CDR3 sequence: CASSGNSKSTDTQYF. CDR3 nucleotides: TGTGCCAGCTCAGGTAACTCGAAGTCGACAGATACGCAGTATTTT.

V and J are TRBV25-1 and TRBJ2-3; TRBD1 is a possible D gene (5 bases). The CDR3 extends over 14 amino acids. The V gene lost 4 bases and the J gene lost 3 bases, with 11 bases spanning the gap. CDR1 is MGHDK, CDR2 SYGVNS, per germline. Written as DNA, the CDR3 is TGTGCCAGCAGTGCCCCCCAGGGTACAGATACGCAGTATTTT. This translates into CASSAPQGTDTQYF. Together with reference TRBV25-1 and TRBJ2-3, the CDR3 gives the full variable domain: EADIYQTPRYLVIGTGKKITLECSQTMGHDKMYWYQQDPGMELHLIHYSYGVNSTEKGDLSSESTVSRIRTEHFPLTLESARPSHTSQYLCASSAPQGTDTQYFGPGTRLTVL.

The V gene is TRBV5-1, the J gene TRBJ2-1; 11 bases are shared with TRBD1. The germline V gene encodes CDR1 SGHRS and CDR2 YFSETQ. The CDR3 runs 15 residues. The ends lost 3 bases at V and 8 bases at J; junction bases unmatched: 7. The CDR3 region has the DNA TGCGCCAGCAGCTGGAGGACAGGGGGCTATGATGAGCAGTTCTTC. Residues: CASSWRTGGYDEQFF. Filled out from reference TRBV5-1 and TRBJ2-1, the complete variable domain reads KAGVTQTPRYLIKTRGQQVTLSCSPISGHRSVSWYQQTPGQGLQFLFEYFSETQRNKGNFPGRFSGRQFSNSRSEMNVSTLELGDSALYLCASSWRTGGYDEQFFGPGTRLTVL.